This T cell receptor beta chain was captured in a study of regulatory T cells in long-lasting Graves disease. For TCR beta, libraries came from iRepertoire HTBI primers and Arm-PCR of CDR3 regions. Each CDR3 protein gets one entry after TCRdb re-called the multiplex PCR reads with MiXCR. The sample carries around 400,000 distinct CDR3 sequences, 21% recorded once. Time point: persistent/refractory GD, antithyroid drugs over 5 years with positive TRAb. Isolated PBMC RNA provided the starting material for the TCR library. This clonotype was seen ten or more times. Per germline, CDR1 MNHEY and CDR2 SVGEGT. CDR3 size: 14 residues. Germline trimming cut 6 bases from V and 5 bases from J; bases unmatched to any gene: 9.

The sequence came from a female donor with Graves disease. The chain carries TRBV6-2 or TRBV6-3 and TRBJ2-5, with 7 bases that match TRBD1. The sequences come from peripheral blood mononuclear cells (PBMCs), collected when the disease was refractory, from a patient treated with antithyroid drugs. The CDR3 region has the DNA TGTGCCAGCAGGCTTGACAGGGCCTTGGAGACCCAGTACTTC. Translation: CASRLDRALETQYF.